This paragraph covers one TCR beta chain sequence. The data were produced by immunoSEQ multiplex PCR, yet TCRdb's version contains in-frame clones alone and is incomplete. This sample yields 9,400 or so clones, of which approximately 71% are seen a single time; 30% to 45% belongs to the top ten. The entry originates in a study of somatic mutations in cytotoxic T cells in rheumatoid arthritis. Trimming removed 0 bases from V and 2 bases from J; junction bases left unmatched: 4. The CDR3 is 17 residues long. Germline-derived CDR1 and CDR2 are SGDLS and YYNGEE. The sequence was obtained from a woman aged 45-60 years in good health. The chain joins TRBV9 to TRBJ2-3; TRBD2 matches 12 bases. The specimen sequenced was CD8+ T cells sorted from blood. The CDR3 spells CASSVALAGGLTDTQYF. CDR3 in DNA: TGTGCCAGCAGCGTAGCACTAGCGGGGGGCCTCACAGATACGCAGTATTTT. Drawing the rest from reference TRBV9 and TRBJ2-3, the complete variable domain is DSGVTQTPKHLITATGQRVTLRCSPRSGDLSVYWYQQSLDQGLQFLIQYYNGEERAKGNILERFSAQQFPDLHSELNLSSLELGDSALYFCASSVALAGGLTDTQYFGPGTRLTVL.